Sequencing of this TCR beta chain was carried out in a study of CD8 T cells in Susac syndrome. Per germline, CDR1 SEHNR and CDR2 FQNEAQ (reference sequence). Deletions cut 6 bases from V and 2 bases from J, with 14 bases between. CDR3 length: 15 residues. Sequencing of TCR beta covered CD8+ and CD4+ T cells obtained from blood. The study used treatment-naive patients who had stable or active relapsing-remitting disease as multiple sclerosis controls. Negative isolation yielded CD4+ and CD8+ T cells, and FACS enriched TEMRA cells. It was with random hexamers that about 0.45 to 1 ug RNA was reverse transcribed. Multiplex PCR with immunoSEQ amplified the TCR beta CDR3 across 54 Vbeta and 13 Jbeta. TCRdb called the immunoSEQ multiplex PCR reads again in MiXCR, with one record for every CDR3 protein. The sample carries fewer than 150,000 distinct CDR3 sequences, around nine tenths recorded once.

Material: CD8+ T cells from PBMCs. The chain links TRBV7-9 to TRBJ2-1, with D possibly TRBD1 on 6 matching bases. This clonotype originated in a human donor with multiple sclerosis. The CDR3 reads CASRTGSKPYNEQFF. The CDR3 DNA follows: TGTGCCAGCAGGACAGGCTCTAAGCCCTACAATGAGCAGTTCTTC.